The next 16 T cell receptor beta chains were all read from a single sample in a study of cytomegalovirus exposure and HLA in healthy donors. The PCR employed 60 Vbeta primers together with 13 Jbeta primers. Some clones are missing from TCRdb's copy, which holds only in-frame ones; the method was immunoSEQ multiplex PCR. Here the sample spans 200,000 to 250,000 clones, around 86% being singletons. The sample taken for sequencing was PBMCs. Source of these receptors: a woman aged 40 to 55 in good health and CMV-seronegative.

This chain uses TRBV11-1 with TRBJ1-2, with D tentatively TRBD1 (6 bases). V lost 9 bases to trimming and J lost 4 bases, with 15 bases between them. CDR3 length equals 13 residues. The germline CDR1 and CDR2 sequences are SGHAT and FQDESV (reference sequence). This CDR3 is CASSKAGVYGYTF. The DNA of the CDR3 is TGTGCCAGTTCGAAAGCAGGGGTCTATGGCTACACCTTC.

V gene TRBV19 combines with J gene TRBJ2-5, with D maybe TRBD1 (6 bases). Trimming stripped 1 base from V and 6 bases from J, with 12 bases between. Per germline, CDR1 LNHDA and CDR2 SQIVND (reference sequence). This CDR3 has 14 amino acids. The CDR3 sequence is CASSIVQGTQTQYF. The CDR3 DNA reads TGTGCCAGTAGTATAGTTCAGGGGACCCAGACCCAGTACTTC.

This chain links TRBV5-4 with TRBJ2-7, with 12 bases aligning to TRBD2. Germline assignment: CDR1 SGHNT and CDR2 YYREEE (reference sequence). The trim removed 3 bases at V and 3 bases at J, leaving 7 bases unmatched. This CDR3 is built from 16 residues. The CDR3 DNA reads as TGTGCCAGCAGCTCTCGGACTAGCGGGAAAAACTACGAGCAGTACTTC. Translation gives CASSSRTSGKNYEQYF.

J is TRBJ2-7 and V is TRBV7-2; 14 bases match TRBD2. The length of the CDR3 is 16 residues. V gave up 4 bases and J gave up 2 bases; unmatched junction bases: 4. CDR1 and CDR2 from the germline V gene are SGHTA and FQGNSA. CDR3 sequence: CASSSGLAGVAYEQYF. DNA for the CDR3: TGTGCCAGCAGCTCGGGACTAGCGGGAGTAGCCTACGAGCAGTACTTC.

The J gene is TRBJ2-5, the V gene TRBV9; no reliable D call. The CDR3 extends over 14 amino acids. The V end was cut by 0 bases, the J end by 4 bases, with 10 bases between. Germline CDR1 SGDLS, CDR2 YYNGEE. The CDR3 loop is CASSVAPTPETQYF. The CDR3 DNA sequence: TGTGCCAGCAGCGTAGCTCCGACTCCAGAGACCCAGTACTTC.

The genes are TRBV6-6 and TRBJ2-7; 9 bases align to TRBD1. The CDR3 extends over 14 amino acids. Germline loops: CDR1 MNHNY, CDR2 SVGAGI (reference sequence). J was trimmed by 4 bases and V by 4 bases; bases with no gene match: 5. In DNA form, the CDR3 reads TGTGCCAGCAGTTCCACAGGGGGCGCGTACGAGCAGTACTTC. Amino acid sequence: CASSSTGGAYEQYF.

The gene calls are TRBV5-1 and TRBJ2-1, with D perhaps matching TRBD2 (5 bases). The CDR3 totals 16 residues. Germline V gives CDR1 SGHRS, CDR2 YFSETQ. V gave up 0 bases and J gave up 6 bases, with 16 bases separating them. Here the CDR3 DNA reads TGCGCCAGCAGCTTGGCACGGGCCCAGCGGAGCAATGAGCAGTTCTTC. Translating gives CASSLARAQRSNEQFF.

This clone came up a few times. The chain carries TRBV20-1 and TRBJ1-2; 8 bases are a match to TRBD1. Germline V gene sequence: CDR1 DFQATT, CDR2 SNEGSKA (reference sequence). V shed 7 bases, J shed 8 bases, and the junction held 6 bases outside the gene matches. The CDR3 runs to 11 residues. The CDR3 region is CSVSTGVGYTF. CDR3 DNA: TGCAGTGTATCGACAGGGGTAGGCTACACCTTC.

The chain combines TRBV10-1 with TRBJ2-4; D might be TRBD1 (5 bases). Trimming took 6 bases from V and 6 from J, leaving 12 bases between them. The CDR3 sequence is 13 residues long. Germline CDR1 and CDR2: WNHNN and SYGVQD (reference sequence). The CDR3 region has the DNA TGCGCCAGCAGCGACCAGGGCGGAAACATTCAGTACTTC. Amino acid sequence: CASSDQGGNIQYF.

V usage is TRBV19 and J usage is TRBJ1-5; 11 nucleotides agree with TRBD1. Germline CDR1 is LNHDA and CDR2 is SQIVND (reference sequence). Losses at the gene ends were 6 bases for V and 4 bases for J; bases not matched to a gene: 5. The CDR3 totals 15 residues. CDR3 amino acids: CASSRGQGANQPQHF. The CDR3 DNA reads TGTGCCAGTAGCCGCGGACAGGGGGCTAATCAGCCCCAGCATTTT.

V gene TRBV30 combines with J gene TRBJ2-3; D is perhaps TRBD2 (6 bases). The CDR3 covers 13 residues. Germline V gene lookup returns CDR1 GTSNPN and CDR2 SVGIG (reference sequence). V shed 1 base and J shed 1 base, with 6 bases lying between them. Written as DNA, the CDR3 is TGTGCCTGGAGTGGACTAGGCACAGATACGCAGTATTTT. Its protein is CAWSGLGTDTQYF.

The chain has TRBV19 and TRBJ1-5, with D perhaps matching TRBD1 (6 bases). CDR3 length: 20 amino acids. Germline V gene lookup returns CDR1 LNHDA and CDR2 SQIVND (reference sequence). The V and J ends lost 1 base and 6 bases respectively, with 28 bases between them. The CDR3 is CASSIANLKGASGAGQPQHF. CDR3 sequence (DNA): TGTGCCAGTAGTATAGCCAACCTCAAAGGCGCGTCAGGGGCAGGTCAGCCCCAGCATTTT.

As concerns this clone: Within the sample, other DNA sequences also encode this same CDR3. The CDR3: CASSPPGNTEAFF. DNA of the CDR3: TGTGCCAGCAGCCCTCCGGGGAACACTGAAGCTTTCTTT. This chain links TRBV7-9 with TRBJ1-1, with D uncertain. Trimming removed 5 bases at V and 1 base at J, with 8 bases between. The CDR3 sequence is 13 residues long. Germline loops: CDR1 SEHNR, CDR2 FQNEAQ (reference sequence).

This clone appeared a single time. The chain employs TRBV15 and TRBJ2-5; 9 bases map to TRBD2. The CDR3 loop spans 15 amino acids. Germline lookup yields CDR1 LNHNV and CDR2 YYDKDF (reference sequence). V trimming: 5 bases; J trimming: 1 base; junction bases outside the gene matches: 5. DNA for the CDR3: TGTGCCACCAGCCTGGAGACTAGCGGCCAAGAGACCCAGTACTTC. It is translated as CATSLETSGQETQYF.

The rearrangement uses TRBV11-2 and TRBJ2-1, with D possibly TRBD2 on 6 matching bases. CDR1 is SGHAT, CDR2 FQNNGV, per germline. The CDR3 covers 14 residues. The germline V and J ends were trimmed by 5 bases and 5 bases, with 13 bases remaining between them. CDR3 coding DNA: TGTGCCAGCAGCCCGGCGGCGGGGAACAATGAGCAGTTCTTC. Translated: CASSPAAGNNEQFF.

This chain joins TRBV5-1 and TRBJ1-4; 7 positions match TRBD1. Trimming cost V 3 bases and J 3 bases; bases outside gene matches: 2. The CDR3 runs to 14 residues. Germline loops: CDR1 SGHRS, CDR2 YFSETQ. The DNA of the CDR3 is TGCGCCAGCAGCTCGGGACAGTCTAATGAAAAACTGTTTTTT. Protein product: CASSSGQSNEKLFF.